This T cell receptor beta chain derives from a study of blood T cell repertoires in COVID-19. This clone was recorded only once. Assay used: immunoSEQ multiplex PCR; TCRdb lists only in-frame clones, some missing. The data contain about 440,000 clones, roughly 89% of them seen just once; the ten biggest clones take up roughly 4.3%. The CDR3 runs to 14 residues. Germline CDR1 LNHNV, CDR2 YYDKDF (reference sequence). Trimming took 1 base from V and 6 from J, leaving 12 bases between them. The V gene is TRBV15, the J gene TRBJ1-1; D remains ambiguous. The TCR comes from a woman aged 25 to 39 with acute or convalescent COVID-19. Sequences were obtained from peripheral blood. Here the CDR3 reads CATSRGSGVAEAFF. CDR3 DNA: TGTGCCACCAGCAGAGGATCCGGTGTAGCTGAAGCTTTCTTT.